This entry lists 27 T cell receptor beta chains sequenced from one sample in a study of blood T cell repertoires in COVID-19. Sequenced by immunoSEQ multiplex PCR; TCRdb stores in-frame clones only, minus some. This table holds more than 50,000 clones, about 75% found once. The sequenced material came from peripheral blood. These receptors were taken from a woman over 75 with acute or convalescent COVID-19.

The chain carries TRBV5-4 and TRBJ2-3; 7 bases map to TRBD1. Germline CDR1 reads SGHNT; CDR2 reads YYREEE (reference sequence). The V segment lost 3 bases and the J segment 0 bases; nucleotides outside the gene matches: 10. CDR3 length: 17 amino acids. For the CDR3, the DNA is TGTGCCAGCAGCTCTCCCTCCGGGACAGCTAGCACAGATACGCAGTATTTT. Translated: CASSSPSGTASTDTQYF.

DNA for the CDR3: TGTGCCACCAGTGACCCCAGGGGGGCGGGAGAGACCCAGTACTTC. It is translated as CATSDPRGAGETQYF. V gene TRBV24-1 combines with J gene TRBJ2-5; possibly TRBD1 for D (7 bases). V dropped 4 bases and J dropped 4 bases, with 15 bases sitting between them. Germline assignment: CDR1 KGHDR and CDR2 SFDVKD. The CDR3 is 15 residues long.

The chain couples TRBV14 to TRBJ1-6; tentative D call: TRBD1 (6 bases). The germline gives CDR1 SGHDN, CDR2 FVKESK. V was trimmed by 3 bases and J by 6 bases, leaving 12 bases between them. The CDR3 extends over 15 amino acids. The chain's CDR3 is CASSHFGTTNSPLHF. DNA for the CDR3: TGTGCCAGCAGCCATTTCGGGACAACTAATTCACCCCTCCACTTT.

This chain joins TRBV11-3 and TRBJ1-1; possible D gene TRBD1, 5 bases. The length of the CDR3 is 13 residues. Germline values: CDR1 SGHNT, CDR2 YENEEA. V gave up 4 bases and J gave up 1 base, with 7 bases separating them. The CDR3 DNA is TGTGCCAGCAGCTCCCAGGGGAACACTGAAGCTTTCTTT. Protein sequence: CASSSQGNTEAFF.

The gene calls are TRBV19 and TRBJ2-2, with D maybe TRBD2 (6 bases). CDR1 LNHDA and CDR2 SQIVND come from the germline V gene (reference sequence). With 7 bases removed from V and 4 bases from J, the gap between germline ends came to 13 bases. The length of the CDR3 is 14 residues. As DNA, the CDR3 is TGTGCCAGTATTCGCAGAGCGGGCACCGGGGAGCTGTTTTTT. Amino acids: CASIRRAGTGELFF.

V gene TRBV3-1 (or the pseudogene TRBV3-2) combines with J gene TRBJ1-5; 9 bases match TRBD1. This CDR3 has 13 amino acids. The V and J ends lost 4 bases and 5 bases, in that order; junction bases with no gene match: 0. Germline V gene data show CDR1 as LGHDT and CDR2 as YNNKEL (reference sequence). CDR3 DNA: TGTGCCAGCAGCCGACAGGGGGATCAGCCCCAGCATTTT. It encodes CASSRQGDQPQHF.

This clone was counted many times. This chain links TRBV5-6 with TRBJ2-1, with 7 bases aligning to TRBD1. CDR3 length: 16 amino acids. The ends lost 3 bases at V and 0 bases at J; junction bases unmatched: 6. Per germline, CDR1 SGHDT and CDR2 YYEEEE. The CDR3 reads CASSWGQPSSYNEQFF. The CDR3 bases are TGTGCCAGCAGCTGGGGACAGCCGAGCTCCTACAATGAGCAGTTCTTC.

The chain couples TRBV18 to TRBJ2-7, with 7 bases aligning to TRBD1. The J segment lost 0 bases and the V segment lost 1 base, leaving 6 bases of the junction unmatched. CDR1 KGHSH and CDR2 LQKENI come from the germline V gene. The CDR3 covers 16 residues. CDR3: CASSPRLQGNSYEQYF. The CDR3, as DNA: TGTGCCAGCTCACCACGGCTACAGGGGAACTCCTACGAGCAGTACTTC.

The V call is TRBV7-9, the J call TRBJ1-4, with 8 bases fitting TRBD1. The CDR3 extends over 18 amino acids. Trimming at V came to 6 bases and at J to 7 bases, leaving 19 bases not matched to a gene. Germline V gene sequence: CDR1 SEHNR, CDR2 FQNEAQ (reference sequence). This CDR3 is CASSWTAGQDLSGEKLFF. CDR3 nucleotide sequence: TGTGCCAGCAGTTGGACAGCGGGACAGGACCTCTCGGGTGAAAAACTGTTTTTT.

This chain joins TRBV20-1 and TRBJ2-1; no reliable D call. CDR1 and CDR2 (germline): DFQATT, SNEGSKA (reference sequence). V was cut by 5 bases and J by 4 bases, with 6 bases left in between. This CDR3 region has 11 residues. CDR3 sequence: CSAGPYNEQFF. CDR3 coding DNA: TGCAGTGCTGGGCCGTACAATGAGCAGTTCTTC.

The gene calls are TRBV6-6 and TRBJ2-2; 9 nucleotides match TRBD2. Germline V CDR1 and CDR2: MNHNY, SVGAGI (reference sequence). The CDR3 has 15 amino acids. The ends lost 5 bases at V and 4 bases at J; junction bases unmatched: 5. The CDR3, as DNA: TGTGCCAGCAGTCTTGGCGGGAGGGCCACCGGGGAGCTGTTTTTT. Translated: CASSLGGRATGELFF.

The CDR3 protein is CASSLLAAVGYGYTF. CDR3 DNA: TGTGCCAGCAGTTTACTGGCAGCGGTGGGCTATGGCTACACCTTC. The rearrangement joins TRBV28 to TRBJ1-2, with no clear D. This CDR3 contains 15 residues. Per germline, CDR1 MDHEN and CDR2 SYDVKM. With 2 bases removed from V and 4 bases from J, the gap between germline ends came to 14 bases.

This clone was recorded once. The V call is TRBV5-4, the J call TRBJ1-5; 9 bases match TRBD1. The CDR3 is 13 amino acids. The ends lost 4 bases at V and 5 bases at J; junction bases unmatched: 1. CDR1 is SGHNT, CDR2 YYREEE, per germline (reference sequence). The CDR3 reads CASSRDRDQPQHF. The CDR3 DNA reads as TGTGCCAGCAGCCGGGACAGGGATCAGCCCCAGCATTTT.

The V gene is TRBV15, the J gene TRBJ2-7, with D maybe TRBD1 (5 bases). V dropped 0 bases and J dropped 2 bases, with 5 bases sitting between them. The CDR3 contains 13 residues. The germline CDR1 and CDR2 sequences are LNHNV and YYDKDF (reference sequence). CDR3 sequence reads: CATSREGAYEQYF. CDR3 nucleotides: TGTGCCACCAGCAGAGAAGGGGCCTACGAGCAGTACTTC.

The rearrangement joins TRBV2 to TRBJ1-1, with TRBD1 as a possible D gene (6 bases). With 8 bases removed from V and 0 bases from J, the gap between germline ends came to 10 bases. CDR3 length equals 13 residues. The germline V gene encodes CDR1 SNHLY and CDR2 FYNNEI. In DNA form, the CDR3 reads TGTGCCAGCCGGGACAACCTGAACACTGAAGCTTTCTTT. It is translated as CASRDNLNTEAFF.

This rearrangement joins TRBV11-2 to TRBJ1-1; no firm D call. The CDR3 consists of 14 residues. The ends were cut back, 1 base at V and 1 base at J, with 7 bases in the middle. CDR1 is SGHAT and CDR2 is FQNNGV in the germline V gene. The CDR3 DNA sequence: TGTGCCAGCAGCTTAGGGCGGGGGAACACTGAAGCTTTCTTT. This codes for CASSLGRGNTEAFF.

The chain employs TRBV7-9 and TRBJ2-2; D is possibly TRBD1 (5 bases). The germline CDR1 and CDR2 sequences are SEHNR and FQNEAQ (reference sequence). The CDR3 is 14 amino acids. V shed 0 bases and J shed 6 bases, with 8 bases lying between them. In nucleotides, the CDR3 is TGTGCCAGCAGCTTAGCCCAGGGTTCCGGGGAGCTGTTTTTT. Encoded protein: CASSLAQGSGELFF. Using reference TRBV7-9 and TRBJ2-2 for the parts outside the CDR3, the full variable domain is DTGVSQNPRHKITKRGQNVTFRCDPISEHNRLYWYRQTLGQGPEFLTYFQNEAQLEKSRLLSDRFSAERPKGSFSTLEIQRTEQGDSAMYLCASSLAQGSGELFFGEGSRLTVL.

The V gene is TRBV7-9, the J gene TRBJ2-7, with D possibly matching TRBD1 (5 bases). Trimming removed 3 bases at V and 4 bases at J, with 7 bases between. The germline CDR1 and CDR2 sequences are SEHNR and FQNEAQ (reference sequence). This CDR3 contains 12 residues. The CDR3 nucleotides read TGTGCCAGCAGCTTCCAGGGTTACGAGCAGTACTTC. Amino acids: CASSFQGYEQYF.

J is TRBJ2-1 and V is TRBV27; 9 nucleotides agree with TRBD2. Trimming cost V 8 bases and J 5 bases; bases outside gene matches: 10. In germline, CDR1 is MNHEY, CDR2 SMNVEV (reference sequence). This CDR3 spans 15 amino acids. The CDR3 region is CASRPTSGFDNEQFF. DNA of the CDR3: TGTGCCAGCCGACCAACTAGCGGGTTCGACAATGAGCAGTTCTTC.

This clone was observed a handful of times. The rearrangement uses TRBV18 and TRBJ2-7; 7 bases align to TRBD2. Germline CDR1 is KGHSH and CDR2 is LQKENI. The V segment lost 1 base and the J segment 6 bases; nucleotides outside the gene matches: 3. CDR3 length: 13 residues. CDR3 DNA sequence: TGTGCCAGCTCACCACTTGGGGAGGGCGAGCAGTACTTC. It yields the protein CASSPLGEGEQYF.

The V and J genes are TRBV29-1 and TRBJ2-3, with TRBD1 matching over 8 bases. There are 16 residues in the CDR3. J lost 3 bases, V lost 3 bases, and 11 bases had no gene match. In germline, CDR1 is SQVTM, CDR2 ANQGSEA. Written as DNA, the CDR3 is TGCAGCGTTGAGGACAGGGTTCTTTTGACGACAGATACGCAGTATTTT. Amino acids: CSVEDRVLLTTDTQYF.

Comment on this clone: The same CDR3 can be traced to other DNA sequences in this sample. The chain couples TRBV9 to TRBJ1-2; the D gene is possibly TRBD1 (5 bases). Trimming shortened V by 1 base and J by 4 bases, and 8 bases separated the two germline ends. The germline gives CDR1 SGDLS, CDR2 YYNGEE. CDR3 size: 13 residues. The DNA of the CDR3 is TGTGCCAGCAGCGTAAGGCAGGGCTATGGCTACACCTTC. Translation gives CASSVRQGYGYTF.

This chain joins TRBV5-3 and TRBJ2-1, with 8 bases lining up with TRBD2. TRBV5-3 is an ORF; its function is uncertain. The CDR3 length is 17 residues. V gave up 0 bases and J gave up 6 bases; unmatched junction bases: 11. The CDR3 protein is CARSLVWGSGDSNEQFF. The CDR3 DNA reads TGTGCCAGAAGCTTGGTGTGGGGTAGCGGGGATTCCAATGAGCAGTTCTTC.

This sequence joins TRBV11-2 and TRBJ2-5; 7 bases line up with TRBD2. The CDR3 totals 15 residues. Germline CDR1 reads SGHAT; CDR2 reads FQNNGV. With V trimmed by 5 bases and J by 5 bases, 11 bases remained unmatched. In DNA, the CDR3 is TGTGCCAGCAGCACTCGGACTAGAAGGGGCGAGACCCAGTACTTC. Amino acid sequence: CASSTRTRRGETQYF. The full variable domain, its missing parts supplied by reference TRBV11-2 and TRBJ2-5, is EAGVAQSPRYKIIEKRQSVAFWCNPISGHATLYWYQQILGQGPKLLIQFQNNGVVDDSQLPKDRFSAERLKGVDSTLKIQPAKLEDSAVYLCASSTRTRRGETQYFGPGTRLLVL.

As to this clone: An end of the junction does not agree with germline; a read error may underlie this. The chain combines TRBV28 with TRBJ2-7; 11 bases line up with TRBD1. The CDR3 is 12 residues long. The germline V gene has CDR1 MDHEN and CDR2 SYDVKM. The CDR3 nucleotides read TGTGCCAGCACTCAGGTGGACAGGGGGCTAATTTTC. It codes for CASTQVDRGLIF. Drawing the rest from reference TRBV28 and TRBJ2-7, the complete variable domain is DVKVTQSSRYLVKRTGEKVFLECVQDMDHENMFWYRQDPGLGLRLIYFSYDVKMKEKGDIPEGYSVSREKKERFSLILESASTNQTSMYLCASTQVDRGLIFGPGTRLTVT.

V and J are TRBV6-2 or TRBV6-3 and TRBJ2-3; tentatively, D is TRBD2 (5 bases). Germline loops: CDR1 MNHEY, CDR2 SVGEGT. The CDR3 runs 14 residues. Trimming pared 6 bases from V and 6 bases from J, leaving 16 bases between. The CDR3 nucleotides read TGTGCCAGCAGCCAACCGGGGAGTAAGGATACGCAGTATTTT. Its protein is CASSQPGSKDTQYF.

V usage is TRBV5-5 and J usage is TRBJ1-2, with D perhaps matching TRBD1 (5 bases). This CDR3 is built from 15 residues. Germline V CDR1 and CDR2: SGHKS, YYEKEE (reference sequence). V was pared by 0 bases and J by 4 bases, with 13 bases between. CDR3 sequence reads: CASSLADPRGYGYTF. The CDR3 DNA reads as TGTGCCAGCAGCTTGGCCGATCCAAGGGGCTATGGCTACACCTTC. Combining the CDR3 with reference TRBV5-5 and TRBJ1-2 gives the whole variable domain DAGVTQSPTHLIKTRGQQVTLRCSPISGHKSVSWYQQVLGQGPQFIFQYYEKEERGRGNFPDRFSARQFPNYSSELNVNALLLGDSALYLCASSLADPRGYGYTFGSGTRLTVV.